Below, 20 T cell receptor beta chains from the same sample are listed, as sequenced in a study of T cells after yellow fever vaccination. TCRdb re-called the 5' RACE reads with MiXCR, one entry per CDR3 protein. The data show approximately 300,000 distinct CDR3 sequences, with about 6.6% seen just once and about 18% held by the top ten. The sample in question was PBMCs, obtained approximately 47 days after the first yellow fever vaccination. These receptors originate from a young man who received the YFV17D yellow fever vaccine.

In this sample, this clonotype turned up many times. The J gene is TRBJ2-7, the V gene TRBV30; D is undetermined. This CDR3 spans 12 amino acids. Germline-derived CDR1 and CDR2 are GTSNPN and SVGIG (reference sequence). Trimming pared 0 bases from V and 0 bases from J, leaving 3 bases between. CDR3 DNA: TGTGCCTGGAGTGTCAGCTCCTACGAGCAGTACTTC. Encoded protein: CAWSVSSYEQYF.

This clonotype was picked up many times. V usage is TRBV7-2 and J usage is TRBJ2-7; tentatively, D is TRBD1 (5 bases). There are 14 residues in the CDR3. Germline V gives CDR1 SGHTA, CDR2 FQGNSA. V lost 5 bases and J 2 bases, leaving 13 bases between the germline ends. The CDR3 nucleotides are TGTGCCAGCAGCACCTTCGACAGACCCTACGAGCAGTACTTC. Residues: CASSTFDRPYEQYF.

There are a few counts of this clonotype. The rearrangement joins TRBV7-9 to TRBJ1-1, with a possible D match to TRBD1 (6 bases). This CDR3 has 14 amino acids. CDR1 and CDR2 from the germline V gene are SEHNR and FQNEAQ (reference sequence). V dropped 5 bases and J dropped 1 base, with 11 bases sitting between them. The CDR3 is CASSGWGANTEAFF. The CDR3 region has the DNA TGTGCCAGCAGCGGGTGGGGGGCGAACACTGAAGCTTTCTTT.

The genes are TRBV7-2 and TRBJ2-1; no clear D gene. CDR1 and CDR2 from the germline V gene are SGHTA and FQGNSA. The CDR3 is 14 residues long. V was trimmed by 5 bases and J by 7 bases, leaving 15 bases between them. The CDR3 DNA reads as TGTGCCAGCAGCCCCCCCTCCGGTCCGAATGAGCAGTTCTTC. Residues: CASSPPSGPNEQFF.

This clonotype has more than one count but fewer than ten. The rearrangement joins TRBV20-1 to TRBJ2-5; D may be TRBD1 (6 bases). The germline V and J ends were trimmed by 3 bases and 0 bases, with 8 bases remaining between them. The CDR3 runs to 13 residues. CDR1 is DFQATT and CDR2 is SNEGSKA in the germline V gene (reference sequence). CDR3 in amino acids: CSARRTDQETQYF. The CDR3 coding sequence is TGCAGTGCTAGGAGGACAGACCAAGAGACCCAGTACTTC.

This chain connects TRBV6-1 to TRBJ2-7; D ambiguous. Germline CDR1 reads MNHNS; CDR2 reads SASEGT. V lost 2 bases and J 1 base, leaving 6 bases between the germline ends. This CDR3 has 13 residues. For the CDR3, the DNA is TGTGCCAGCAGTGAAACGCAGTCCTACGAGCAGTACGTC. It translates to CASSETQSYEQYV.

This clonotype has a handful of counts. CDR3 region: CSVEGESLNTEAFF. The DNA of the CDR3 is TGCAGCGTTGAAGGCGAAAGTTTGAACACTGAAGCTTTCTTT. The V and J genes are TRBV29-1 and TRBJ1-1; no clear D. Germline V gene sequence: CDR1 SQVTM, CDR2 ANQGSEA. The CDR3 totals 14 residues. Trimming removed 1 base from V and 0 bases from J, with 9 bases in between.

This clonotype was recorded a few times. The V call is TRBV12-3 or TRBV12-4, the J call TRBJ1-3; D not certain. The CDR3 runs to 15 residues. The ends were cut back, 2 bases at V and 0 bases at J, with 8 bases in the middle. The CDR3 sequence: CASSLRGFSGNTIYF. CDR3 DNA sequence: TGTGCCAGCAGTTTACGGGGATTCTCTGGAAACACCATATATTTT.

In its sample, this clonotype was seen many times. The chain couples TRBV6-5 to TRBJ1-2, with a tentative D call TRBD1 (5 bases). The CDR3 sequence is 12 residues long. V was cut by 6 bases and J by 2 bases, with 7 bases left in between. Germline V gives CDR1 MNHEY, CDR2 SVGAGI. CDR3 sequence (DNA): TGTGCCAGCAGCAACAGGAACTATGGCTACACCTTC. It codes for CASSNRNYGYTF.

J is TRBJ1-2 and V is TRBV15; no reliable D call. There are 16 residues in the CDR3. From germline, CDR1 is LNHNV and CDR2 YYDKDF (reference sequence). Between the trimmed V and J ends, which lost 0 bases and 6 bases, there was a span of 17 bases. CDR3 amino acids: CATSRDYDVVFHGYTF. CDR3 sequence (DNA): TGTGCCACCAGCAGAGATTACGACGTAGTGTTCCATGGCTACACCTTC.

Many counts were recorded for this clonotype. The chain has TRBV7-2 and TRBJ2-1, with 14 bases that match TRBD2. Germline V gene lookup returns CDR1 SGHTA and CDR2 FQGNSA. V was pared by 4 bases and J by 10 bases, with 6 bases of the junction left unmatched. The CDR3 sequence is 15 residues long. The CDR3 reads CASSSRTSGGREQFF. In nucleotides, the CDR3 is TGTGCCAGCAGCTCGAGGACTAGCGGGGGGAGGGAGCAGTTCTTC.

This clonotype was seen ten or more times. The chain combines TRBV6-1 with TRBJ1-2; D unresolved. Looked up from germline, CDR1 is MNHNS and CDR2 is SASEGT. V dropped 1 base and J dropped 8 bases, with 14 bases sitting between them. The CDR3 consists of 14 residues. The CDR3 region is CASSEGAGSGGYTF. The CDR3 DNA reads as TGTGCCAGCAGTGAAGGCGCGGGGAGCGGCGGCTACACCTTC.

This clonotype occurred a few times. The CDR3 bases are TGTGCCAGCAGCAATCCGGGGGCGGGAACAGATACGCAGTATTTT. Protein sequence: CASSNPGAGTDTQYF. This sequence joins TRBV7-2 and TRBJ2-3, with D perhaps TRBD1 or TRBD2 (6 bases each). Per germline, CDR1 SGHTA and CDR2 FQGNSA. The CDR3 runs 15 residues. V lost 5 bases, J lost 3 bases, and 15 bases lay in between.

This clonotype was counted between two and nine times. The J gene is TRBJ1-1, the V gene TRBV19; the D is unclear. The CDR3 has 14 amino acids. Germline V gene lookup returns CDR1 LNHDA and CDR2 SQIVND (reference sequence). Trimming took 5 bases from V and 4 from J, leaving 14 bases between them. CDR3 loop: CASSPFAVGTEAFF. The CDR3 nucleotides read TGTGCCAGTAGTCCCTTCGCCGTGGGCACTGAAGCTTTCTTT.

This clonotype was seen many times. The V call is TRBV6-5, the J call TRBJ2-1, with 7 bases identical to TRBD1. CDR3 length equals 15 residues. The trim removed 2 bases at V and 5 bases at J, leaving 6 bases unmatched. Germline-derived CDR1 and CDR2 are MNHEY and SVGAGI. The DNA of the CDR3 is TGTGCCAGCAGTTACGGCCAGGGGGTGGACAATGAGCAGTTCTTC. Translation: CASSYGQGVDNEQFF.

The rearrangement uses TRBV20-1 and TRBJ2-7, with D perhaps TRBD1 or TRBD2 (6 bases each). The germline V and J ends were trimmed by 0 bases and 3 bases, with 24 bases remaining between them. Germline V gene data show CDR1 as DFQATT and CDR2 as SNEGSKA (reference sequence). The CDR3 contains 18 residues. The CDR3 loop is CSAREGGGRERRIYEQYV. The CDR3 region has the DNA TGCAGTGCTAGAGAAGGGGGAGGCAGGGAAAGGAGAATCTACGAGCAGTACGTC.

The sample holds a few counts of this clonotype. V usage is TRBV7-9 and J usage is TRBJ2-1, with D hard to call. V was trimmed by 1 base and J by 6 bases, leaving 13 bases between them. This CDR3 has 15 amino acids. Germline loops: CDR1 SEHNR, CDR2 FQNEAQ (reference sequence). CDR3 sequence (DNA): TGTGCCAGCAGCTTAGGGGAATATTCGGTCAATGAGCAGTTCTTC. Translated: CASSLGEYSVNEQFF.

This clonotype was recorded a few times. This chain connects TRBV20-1 to TRBJ2-2; D unclear. CDR1 DFQATT and CDR2 SNEGSKA come from the germline V gene (reference sequence). The germline V and J ends were trimmed by 1 base and 6 bases, with 6 bases remaining between them. This CDR3 is built from 12 residues. CDR3 bases: TGCAGTGCTAGAGGTAGTCCCGGGGAGCTGTTTTTT. Amino acid sequence: CSARGSPGELFF.

CDR3 coding DNA: TGTGCCAGCAGCTTAACTCCCCGGGGGTACGGGGCCAACGTCCTGACTTTC. Encoded protein: CASSLTPRGYGANVLTF. J is TRBJ2-6 and V is TRBV7-3; TRBD2 is a possible D gene (6 bases). Germline CDR1 reads SGHTA; CDR2 reads FQGTGA. The CDR3 covers 17 residues. V was clipped by 0 bases and J by 4 bases, with 13 bases between them. The whole variable domain, filled in from reference TRBV7-3 and TRBJ2-6, reads GAGVSQTPSNKVTEKGKYVELRCDPISGHTALYWYRQSLGQGPEFLIYFQGTGAADDSGLPNDRFFAVRPEGSVSTLKIQRTERGDSAVYLCASSLTPRGYGANVLTFGAGSRLTVL.

Details on this clonotype: This may stem from a read error, because a much larger clone lies one nucleotide away. This sequence joins TRBV28 and TRBJ2-1; perhaps TRBD2 as D (7 bases). This CDR3 is built from 17 residues. Germline-derived CDR1 and CDR2 are MDHEN and SYDVKM. CDR3 nucleotide sequence: TGTCCCAGCAGTTTAATGGGACTAAAAAAAGAAGGGGGTGAGCAGTTCTTC. It specifies CPSSLMGLKKEGGEQFF.